What follows are 9 T cell receptor beta chains derived from one specimen sequenced in a study of blood T cell repertoires in COVID-19. Sequenced by immunoSEQ multiplex PCR; TCRdb stores in-frame clones only, minus some. This table holds some 48,000 clones, approximately 86% found once. What was sequenced was peripheral blood. These receptors came from a woman of 80 years or more with acute or convalescent COVID-19.

In DNA form, the CDR3 reads TGCGCCAGCAGCTCGACAGGGGGTAGTTACGAGCAGTACTTC. It specifies CASSSTGGSYEQYF. The chain is built from TRBV5-1 and TRBJ2-7, with 9 bases fitting TRBD1. From germline, CDR1 is SGHRS and CDR2 YFSETQ. This CDR3 has 14 amino acids. V dropped 3 bases and J dropped 4; count of bases not matched to a gene: 5.

The rearrangement uses TRBV27 and TRBJ2-7; TRBD2 matches at 8 bases. The CDR3 totals 16 residues. Trimming at V came to 4 bases and at J to 3 bases, leaving 11 bases not matched to a gene. CDR1 and CDR2 (germline): MNHEY, SMNVEV (reference sequence). For the CDR3, the DNA is TGTGCCAGCAGTTCTTTATCATCGGGGGGGGGCTACGAGCAGTACTTC. Translating gives CASSSLSSGGGYEQYF.

J is TRBJ2-7 and V is TRBV6-5, with 8 bases aligning to TRBD1. The CDR3 runs 13 residues. The V segment lost 5 bases and the J segment 5 bases; nucleotides outside the gene matches: 5. Germline lookup yields CDR1 MNHEY and CDR2 SVGAGI. CDR3 in amino acids: CASSKTGVNEQYF. CDR3 bases: TGTGCCAGCAGTAAGACAGGGGTCAACGAGCAGTACTTC.

V usage is TRBV5-5 and J usage is TRBJ1-5; 7 bases fit TRBD1. The CDR3 extends over 14 amino acids. Germline values: CDR1 SGHKS, CDR2 YYEKEE (reference sequence). Unmatched junction bases numbered 8, after V lost 4 bases and J lost 7 bases. The CDR3 sequence is CASSDRAGGQPQHF. CDR3 DNA sequence: TGTGCCAGCAGCGACCGGGCAGGGGGGCAGCCCCAGCATTTT. The whole variable domain, remainder taken from reference TRBV5-5 and TRBJ1-5, is DAGVTQSPTHLIKTRGQQVTLRCSPISGHKSVSWYQQVLGQGPQFIFQYYEKEERGRGNFPDRFSARQFPNYSSELNVNALLLGDSALYLCASSDRAGGQPQHFGDGTRLSIL.

This clone was observed once. This chain links TRBV7-9 with TRBJ1-1; TRBD1 matches at 9 bases. The V gene end was trimmed by 5 bases and the J gene end by 0 bases; junction bases not matched to a gene: 7. Germline V lookup: CDR1 SEHNR, CDR2 FQNEAQ (reference sequence). CDR3 length: 16 residues. This chain's CDR3 is CASSTPGTGLNTEAFF. The DNA of the CDR3 is TGTGCCAGCAGCACCCCCGGGACAGGGTTGAACACTGAAGCTTTCTTT.

V gene TRBV5-4 combines with J gene TRBJ1-1; D remains ambiguous. Germline V gives CDR1 SGHNT, CDR2 YYREEE (reference sequence). There are 14 residues in the CDR3. V lost 4 bases and J lost 7, with 17 bases in between. CDR3 sequence reads: CASSIIQANDEAFF. CDR3 nucleotide sequence: TGTGCCAGCAGCATTATCCAGGCTAACGATGAAGCTTTCTTT.

J is TRBJ2-7 and V is TRBV14; possible D gene TRBD2, 7 bases. Trimming took 5 bases from V and 2 from J, leaving 22 bases between them. From germline, CDR1 is SGHDN and CDR2 FVKESK. The CDR3 length is 17 residues. This CDR3 is CASSSTEGGGAAYEQYF. CDR3 nucleotide sequence: TGTGCCAGCAGCTCTACTGAGGGAGGGGGAGCCGCCTACGAGCAGTACTTC.

This clone was counted a few times. The rearrangement uses TRBV3-1 (or the pseudogene TRBV3-2) and TRBJ1-6, with D unclear. Trimming left V 0 bases short and J 8 bases short, with 8 bases between. The germline CDR1 and CDR2 sequences are LGHDT and YNNKEL (reference sequence). The CDR3 spans 14 residues. CDR3 amino acids: CASSQDQAYSPLHF. As DNA, the CDR3 is TGTGCCAGCAGCCAAGACCAGGCCTATTCACCCCTCCACTTT.

The rearrangement uses TRBV29-1 and TRBJ1-1; no definite D call. The V gene lost 3 bases and the J gene lost 4 bases, with 6 bases spanning the gap. Germline CDR1 is SQVTM and CDR2 is ANQGSEA. The CDR3 covers 11 residues. This CDR3 reads CSVDRGTEAFF. CDR3 in DNA: TGCAGCGTTGATCGCGGCACTGAAGCTTTCTTT.